The 10 T cell receptor beta chains presented below share a single source sample, sequenced in a study of T-cell memory formation after mild COVID-19 (dated by TCRdb to the early 2020s). The protocol used for the library was 5' RACE. Sequencer: Illumina NovaSeq 6000. TCRdb reworked the public reads: Q25 trimming with fastp, MiXCR clone assembly, productive beta chains retained. Identical CDR3 protein sequences are pooled into one entry, listed with their most common genes and DNA. Within this sample are over 300,000 distinct CDR3 sequences, with 20% to 25% of them counted one time only. The ten largest account for about 21% of the sample. The specimen was PBMCs or a T cell subset sorted from them (not recorded which). The receptor source for this set is a man between 18 and 29 years old who had mild COVID-19 (a few samples of this study predate the infection). The sample titles of this study are shuffled in the database, so cell type and time point are left out; the donor was told from shared clones.

The chain links TRBV11-2 to TRBJ2-1; TRBD1 aligns across 9 bases. CDR1 and CDR2 (germline): SGHAT, FQNNGV. The length of the CDR3 is 13 residues. Trimming at V came to 6 bases and at J to 9 bases, leaving 6 bases not matched to a gene. The CDR3 protein is CASSFTGGPEQFF. The CDR3 nucleotides read TGTGCCAGCAGTTTCACAGGGGGCCCTGAGCAGTTCTTC.

The sample holds a few counts of this clonotype. The rearrangement links TRBV5-6 to TRBJ1-1, with a weak D call TRBD1 (6 bases). V was trimmed by 4 bases and J by 3 bases, leaving 13 bases between them. The CDR3 has 14 amino acids. Per the germline V gene, CDR1 is SGHDT and CDR2 is YYEEEE. This CDR3 reads CASSVQGWDTEAFF. The CDR3 DNA reads TGTGCCAGCAGCGTACAGGGATGGGACACTGAAGCTTTCTTT.

This sequence joins TRBV20-1 and TRBJ2-7; D may match TRBD1 or TRBD2 (6 bases each). The CDR3 length is 13 residues. CDR1 and CDR2 from the germline V gene are DFQATT and SNEGSKA (reference sequence). V gave up 0 bases and J gave up 7 bases, with 13 bases separating them. CDR3 sequence reads: CSARDRGPNEQYF. CDR3 DNA sequence: TGCAGTGCTAGAGATCGGGGGCCGAATGAGCAGTACTTC.

The chain carries TRBV7-2 and TRBJ1-5; no reliable D call. CDR1 is SGHTA, CDR2 FQGNSA, per germline. The CDR3 length is 13 residues. The ends were cut back, 5 bases at V and 8 bases at J, with 13 bases in the middle. In DNA form, the CDR3 reads TGTGCCAGCAGCGAAGGCCAACTTAAGCCCCAGCATTTT. It specifies CASSEGQLKPQHF.

The chain is built from TRBV5-6 and TRBJ2-7; D perhaps matches TRBD1 (5 bases). CDR3 length: 13 amino acids. Germline lookup yields CDR1 SGHDT and CDR2 YYEEEE. V shed 3 bases and J shed 2 bases, with 9 bases lying between them. The CDR3 reads CASSWGTAYEQYV. In DNA, the CDR3 is TGTGCCAGCAGCTGGGGCACAGCCTACGAGCAGTACGTC.

The rearrangement links TRBV5-1 to TRBJ2-1; D may be TRBD1 (6 bases). The CDR3 covers 15 residues. V lost 4 bases, J lost 2 bases, and 13 bases lay in between. Per the germline V gene, CDR1 is SGHRS and CDR2 is YFSETQ. CDR3 sequence reads: CASSPDRLAYNEQFF. The CDR3 coding sequence is TGCGCCAGCAGCCCAGACAGGTTAGCCTACAATGAGCAGTTCTTC.

A few counts support this clonotype. The rearrangement joins TRBV12-3 or TRBV12-4 to TRBJ1-5, with a tentative D call TRBD1 (5 bases). Trimming removed 2 bases from V and 7 bases from J, with 12 bases in between. The CDR3 has 14 residues. The DNA of the CDR3 is TGTGCCAGCAGTTTAACGGGACGGCGCCAGCCCCAGCATTTT. This codes for CASSLTGRRQPQHF.

This clonotype was counted a few times. The rearrangement links TRBV20-1 to TRBJ2-7, with D possibly called TRBD1 or TRBD2 (5 bases each). CDR1 is DFQATT, CDR2 SNEGSKA, per germline (reference sequence). The CDR3 loop spans 13 amino acids. Trimming took off 3 bases at V and 7 bases at J, with 16 bases between the two ends. DNA of the CDR3: TGCAGTGCTAGCCCGGGACGGCCTAGGGAGCAGTACTTC. Translated: CSASPGRPREQYF.

This clonotype has a handful of counts. Germline is not matched at one junction end, which may reflect a read error. The genes are TRBV28 and TRBJ1-1; perhaps TRBD1 as D (6 bases). CDR1 MDHEN and CDR2 SYDVKM come from the germline V gene. CDR3 length: 15 residues. CDR3 sequence: CASSEHGGVNTEAFF. Here the CDR3 DNA reads TGTGCCAGCAGTGAACACGGGGGCGTGAATACTGAAGCTTTCTTT.

This clonotype was picked up a small number of times. The gene calls are TRBV7-9 and TRBJ2-3, with a weak D call TRBD1 (5 bases). The CDR3 totals 14 residues. V dropped 5 bases and J dropped 5 bases, with 14 bases sitting between them. Germline CDR1 reads SEHNR; CDR2 reads FQNEAQ (reference sequence). CDR3 protein: CASSPALRGDTQYF. The CDR3 coding sequence is TGTGCCAGCAGCCCAGCCCTAAGGGGAGATACGCAGTATTTT.